Sequencing of this TCR beta chain was carried out in a study of blood T cell repertoires in COVID-19 (dated by TCRdb to the early 2020s). In terms of the full investigation: Samples from collaborators originated in the United States, Italy and Spain and spanned both the acute and convalescent phases of COVID-19. The material from the prospective study consisted of cDNA or gDNA derived from T cells, B-cell-depleted T cells, or PBMCs. Subjects who had been exposed to COVID-19, were actively infected with it, or had recovered from it provided the deeply sampled blood TCRbeta repertoires that made up the dataset. The repertoires were released in a freely available public database intended as a resource for research on the immune response to SARS-CoV-2. Samples were obtained from the ongoing ImmuneRACE study (first 160 participants) and from 950 to 1,500 subjects provided by 6 global collaborators. The sample metadata nearly always contained a de-identified subject ID, COVID-19 status, age in years and sex. Where HLA class I and class II types were available, the types were taken from metadata supplied by the sample provider, not from assay-based typing.

Collaborating institutions collected whole blood in K2EDTA tubes following their own protocols. For TCRbeta analysis, collaborator samples were shipped as frozen whole blood, as isolated PBMCs, or as DNA extracted from either sample type. This clone has only a few counts. Its recognized antigen is unknown. No per-base quality is available; no much larger clone lies one base away. What the authors observed across the whole study: How much clinical and demographic metadata was included differed by source and by participant, and the metadata was provided uncurated.

TCRbeta CDR3 regions were amplified from genomic DNA by means of the immunoSEQ Assay, a bias-controlled multiplex PCR. The authors' analysis ran thus. Within the assay, amplification of reference gene primers was used to estimate how many nucleated cells each sample contained. To quantify the absolute abundance of each unique TCRbeta CDR3 rearrangement, sequence reads were collapsed and filtered. For each sample, productive Simpson clonality was calculated by taking the square root of Simpson's diversity index across productive rearrangements. TCRdb carries this immuneACCESS record with in-frame sequences only. Its versions omit some clonotypes, under half of them owing to an unresolved V gene in the studies checked, with the rest unexplained. V and J calls and clone size are copied from that table; D and trimming were computed from the DNA. The sample table shows fewer than 150,000 clones, and roughly four fifths are seen once. Approximately 9% of the sample lies in the top ten.

V drops 4 bases and J drops 0 bases, leaving 10 bases in between. Its CDR3 holds 16 amino acids, cysteine through phenylalanine. The CDR3 DNA has 48 bases and is translated from base 1. The germline V gene (reference sequence) yields LGHDT for CDR1 and YNNKEL for CDR2. This TCR derives from a woman aged 80 or older in a cohort sampled during active or convalescent COVID-19. The receptor chain draws on TRBV3-1 (or the pseudogene TRBV3-2) and TRBJ1-6; matching of 6 bases hints at TRBD1 as the D gene. The sequencing input was peripheral blood. The CDR3: CASSLDRSSYNSPLHF. The DNA sequence is as follows: TGTGCCAGCAGCCTCGACAGGAGCTCCTATAATTCACCCCTCCACTTT.